This T cell receptor beta chain appears in the sequencing data of a study of blood T cells in healthy people across ages (dated by TCRdb to the mid-2010s). In terms of the full investigation: In model experiments, roughly one uniquely barcoded TCR beta cDNA molecule per two T cells was captured by template switching. Using deep sequencing normalized with unique cDNA molecular identifiers, the study measured how TCR beta repertoire diversity changes with age. Four age groups were formed from the donors: young (average roughly 15 years), middle-aged (just under 40), aged (62) and long-lived (around 82). Donors of different ages were randomly distributed across sequencing lanes to avoid experimental bias. Using the same blood draw, the study looked at two additional independent replicas of 1 million unique cDNA reads for two donors, one aged 18 to 29 and the other aged 80 or older.

This clonotype was picked up a small number of times. Its specific antigen is unknown. Base-call qualities are not available, and no considerably larger clone is one nucleotide away. The donors were roughly 38 Caucasian individuals from Russia, aged 6 to 90 years, who were systemically healthy. About 9.6 milliliters of peripheral blood were collected from each donor into EDTA-treated Vacutainer tubes. Ficoll-Paque density-gradient centrifugation was used to isolate PBMCs, with at least 6.5 million per sample. Total RNA was extracted from PBMCs with Trizol reagent, with at least 6 micrograms obtained per sample. The percentages of naive CD45RAhigh/CD27high T cells were determined by flow cytometry on a PBMC aliquot from every donor. CDR1 MRHNA and CDR2 SNTAGT were looked up in the germline V gene. Trimming removed 2 bases from V and 4 bases from J; the gene matches leave 8 bases unexplained. The CDR3, cysteine through phenylalanine, is 16 amino acids long. Solely the CDR3 DNA is kept, with 48 bases framed from the first base.

The research as a whole found: Observed TCR beta diversity per million T cells fell roughly linearly with age, and a significant reduction was already apparent by age approximately 40. Compared with the aged group, more naive CD4+ T cells, fewer expanded clones and increased TCR diversity were shown by the long-lived group, suggesting age selection. A strong correlation was found between observed TCR beta diversity and the percentage of naive T cells measured by flow cytometry. The CMV infection status of donors was not known, potentially confounding age-related changes in expanded clonotypes. Since profiling was done on bulk unsorted PBMCs, naive and antigen-experienced compartments could not be conclusively compared. Estimates of total diversity based on one million sequenced T cells were considered lower bounds and underestimates.

Library preparation was by 5' RACE. The sequencing machine was an Illumina HiSeq 2500. A second PCR of about 7 to 12 cycles was run with a J-beta primer mix and a sample-barcoded 5' primer. A unique molecular identifier was introduced onto each TCR beta cDNA molecule by a template-switch 5' adaptor carrying 12 random nucleotides. At least 3 million CDR3-containing paired-end reads were obtained from each sample. First-strand cDNA was synthesized from all RNA with the Mint cDNA synthesis kit, primed by a TRBC-specific oligonucleotide. Following uracil-DNA glycosylase treatment, all cDNA underwent a first 18-cycle PCR with the universal primers M1SS and BC2_uni_R. As for the authors' bioinformatics: Each sample was normalized by randomly selecting 1 million high-quality reads, each carrying a distinct molecular identifier. Reads sharing molecular identifiers were discarded rather than binned into consensus sequences. MiTCR, set to a Q25 quality threshold and the strictest error-elimination algorithm, was used for CDR3 identification, clonotype clustering and error correction. A nonparametric unseen species model using Euler transformation provided a lower-bound estimate of total TCR beta diversity. TCRdb took the public reads, trimmed them with fastp at Q25, ran MiXCR for clone calling and kept in-frame beta chains. Each CDR3 protein gets just one entry, which takes the most common genes and DNA from the rows behind it. These V and J calls rely on TCRdb rather than the paper's analysis. For this sample the table gives about 1,500,000 distinct CDR3 sequences, of which approximately 30% were detected only once. Of the sample, more than 6% is held by the ten largest clones.

The sequenced sample consisted of blood. The V gene is TRBV6-4 and the J gene is TRBJ2-1, with TRBD2 matching 7 junction bases. The sequence came from a woman in her twenties or thirties in good health. The CDR3 corresponds to CASSDVGRGTYNEQFF. The DNA sequence is as follows: TGTGCCAGCAGTGACGTTGGGCGGGGGACTTACAATGAGCAGTTCTTC.